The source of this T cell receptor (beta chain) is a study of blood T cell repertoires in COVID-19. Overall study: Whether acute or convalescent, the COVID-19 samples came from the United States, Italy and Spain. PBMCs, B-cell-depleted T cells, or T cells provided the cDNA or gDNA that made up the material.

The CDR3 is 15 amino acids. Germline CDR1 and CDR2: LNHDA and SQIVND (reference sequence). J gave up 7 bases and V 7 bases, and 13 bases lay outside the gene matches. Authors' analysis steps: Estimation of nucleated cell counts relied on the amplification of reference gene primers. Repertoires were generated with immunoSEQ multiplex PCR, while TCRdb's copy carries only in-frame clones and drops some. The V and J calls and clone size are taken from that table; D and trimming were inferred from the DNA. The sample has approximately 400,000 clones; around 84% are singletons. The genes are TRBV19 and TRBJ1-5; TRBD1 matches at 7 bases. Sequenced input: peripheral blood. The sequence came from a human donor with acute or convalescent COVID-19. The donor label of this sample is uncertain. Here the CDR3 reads CASTLGRQGQQPQHF. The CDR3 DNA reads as TGTGCCAGTACCTTGGGCCGACAGGGACAACAGCCCCAGCATTTT.